This T cell receptor beta chain comes out of a study of T cells in Graves' hyperthyroidism and ophthalmopathy. Study-level findings and limits: The blood repertoire included most of the expanded thyroid clonotypes above 0.001.

RNA transcripts provided the source from which TCR beta CDR3 regions were amplified. Researchers ran a first-round RT-PCR on the TCR CDR3 using the HTBI primer set. TCRdb re-called the multiplex PCR reads through MiXCR, storing one row per CDR3 protein. The repertoire includes 530,000 or so distinct CDR3 sequences, more than 45% of them detected once, and approximately 7.5% sits in the top ten. This clonotype showed up many times. Its antigen remains unknown. Lactation, pregnancy, other autoimmune disease or uncontrolled infection excluded patients. Diagnosis rested on symptoms, serum thyroxine and TRAb, thyroid ultrasound, and orbital computed tomography. Sequencing was carried out using peripheral blood or thyroid tissue (not recorded which). The receptor's source is a woman younger than 30 with Graves' hyperthyroidism.

In DNA form, the CDR3 reads TGTGCCCGGCGGGAGGGAAACACCGGGGAGCTGTTTTTT. Its translation: CARREGNTGELFF. V usage is TRBV7-9 and J usage is TRBJ2-2; 9 positions agree with TRBD2. CDR3 size: 13 residues. Germline CDR1 SEHNR, CDR2 FQNEAQ (reference sequence). After removal of 11 bases from V and 2 bases from J, the junction contained 3 bases not matched to a gene.